This T cell receptor (beta chain) was captured by sequencing in a study of HIV-infected patients and healthy controls. About the research overall: No general T-cell lymphocytopenia was present, and per-chain CDR3 totals resembled those of controls. Study results and caveats: The authors saw processing only sixteen HIV-infected individuals as a major limitation on generality.

Roughly three months, about 14 weeks, into antiretroviral therapy, follow-up blood was collected. No cell fractionation was done, so the repertoire covers all unsorted peripheral blood T cells. About 500 ng RNA was reverse transcribed with alpha and beta constant-region primers. Each of the alpha and beta chains got its own library through chain-specific third strand synthesis with indices. The library had 12-nucleotide molecular identifiers formed by two random hexamers joined together. TCRdb itself ran the 5' RACE reads through MiXCR, one entry per CDR3 protein. The sample has 8,000 to 9,500 distinct CDR3 sequences; around 9.3% are singletons. This clonotype is medium-sized within its sample. Its target is not known. Material: blood, obtained during antiretroviral therapy. The sequence came from an adult with HIV infection.

CDR3 DNA: TGTGCCAGCAGCTTGGAGCGACAGGGGTCTCAGCCCCAGCATTTT. Translating it yields CASSLERQGSQPQHF. The chain uses TRBV5-5 and TRBJ1-5; 8 nucleotides line up with TRBD1. Germline V gene data show CDR1 as SGHKS and CDR2 as YYEKEE (reference sequence). CDR3 length equals 15 residues. V lost 0 bases and J lost 6; bases outside the gene matches: 5.